The clone carrying this T cell receptor beta chain was seen many times. Molecular barcoding with unique molecular identifiers was used for the TCRbeta library. MiXCR, applied by TCRdb to the PCR reads, yields one record per CDR3 protein. The sample includes some 530,000 distinct CDR3 sequences, 9.5% to 15% of them seen just once. The data derive from a study of T-cell reconstitution after alpha-beta-depleted transplantation in children. The sequence derives from a human donor who donated a stem cell graft to a child with combined immunodeficiency. Sequenced material: PBMCs from the stem cell graft donor, taken from the stem cell graft.

CDR3 loop: CSVASGQGLPYEQYF. The CDR3 bases are TGCAGCGTTGCATCGGGGCAGGGGCTCCCCTACGAGCAGTACTTC. The V gene is TRBV29-1, the J gene TRBJ2-7, with D tentatively TRBD1 (6 bases). Per germline, CDR1 SQVTM and CDR2 ANQGSEA. Trimming took 4 bases from V and 2 from J, leaving 18 bases between them. The CDR3 extends over 15 amino acids.